This T cell receptor beta chain was sequenced for a study of CD8 T cells in Susac syndrome. Study in general: Patients with Susac syndrome were therapy-naive, on corticosteroids, or on intravenous immunoglobulin alone at blood draw.

This clonotype was observed a single time. When the RNA was reverse transcribed, random hexamers were used with an input of roughly 0.45 to 1 ug. Amplification of TCR beta CDR3 by immunoSEQ multiplex PCR spanned 54 Vbeta and 13 Jbeta. From the immunoSEQ multiplex PCR reads, TCRdb called clonotypes with MiXCR, one entry per CDR3 protein. The sample lists some 180,000 distinct CDR3 sequences, roughly 94% occurring once. V dropped 3 bases and J dropped 5; count of bases not matched to a gene: 14. Germline V lookup: CDR1 WSHSY, CDR2 SAAADI. The CDR3 loop spans 17 amino acids. The clonotype originates from a human donor with Susac syndrome. The source material was CD4+ T cells from PBMCs. The gene calls are TRBV10-2 and TRBJ2-7, with 9 positions matching TRBD2. The CDR3 nucleotides are TGCGCCAGCAGTGAACCCATTAGCGGGAGCTTTACGAACGAGCAGTACTTC. This codes for CASSEPISGSFTNEQYF.